The 24 T cell receptor beta chains in this list originate from one sample, sequenced in a study of CD8 T cells in ankylosing spondylitis. TCRdb reanalysed the 5' RACE reads using MiXCR and keeps one entry per CDR3 protein. The profile shows under 200,000 distinct CDR3 sequences, around 10% of them singletons. The sequenced sample was blood, either unsorted or a sorted T cell fraction (not recorded which). The receptor set was obtained from a male donor with ankylosing spondylitis or in good health (not recorded which).

This clonotype turned up a few times. This chain connects TRBV7-9 to TRBJ1-4; D gene uncertain. Trimming pared 3 bases from V and 6 bases from J, leaving 11 bases between. This CDR3 comprises 14 residues. Germline-derived CDR1 and CDR2 are SEHNR and FQNEAQ (reference sequence). CDR3 in DNA: TGTGCCAGCAGCTTCGGAAGGGCTGATGAAAAACTGTTTTTT. Translation: CASSFGRADEKLFF.

This chain joins TRBV12-3 or TRBV12-4 and TRBJ2-7; D uncertain. The CDR3 is 14 residues long. Trimming stripped 4 bases from V and 0 bases from J, with 10 bases between. For the CDR3, the DNA is TGTGCCAGCAGTTCCAAAGGTGTCTCCTACGAGCAGTACTTC. It encodes CASSSKGVSYEQYF.

This clonotype was seen at least ten times. The DNA of the CDR3 is TGTGCCAGCAGTTTGCTGACAGGGGGCCTGAGCGAGCAGTACTTC. Translated, it gives CASSLLTGGLSEQYF. V is TRBV28 and J is TRBJ2-7; 10 nucleotides match TRBD1. Germline lookup yields CDR1 MDHEN and CDR2 SYDVKM. The trim removed 3 bases at V and 6 bases at J, leaving 8 bases unmatched. CDR3 size: 15 residues.

This clonotype was recorded many times. The genes are TRBV24-1 and TRBJ2-1, with 13 bases aligning to TRBD2. CDR3 length equals 16 residues. Germline V CDR1 and CDR2: KGHDR, SFDVKD. V lost 4 bases and J lost 7; bases outside the gene matches: 6. The CDR3 DNA reads TGTGCCACCAGTGACCATGGACTAGCGGGAGTGAATGAGCAGTTCTTC. Its protein product is CATSDHGLAGVNEQFF.

V gene TRBV20-1 combines with J gene TRBJ2-6, with 8 nucleotides matching TRBD1. Unmatched junction bases numbered 2, after V lost 3 bases and J lost 4 bases. The germline CDR1 and CDR2 sequences are DFQATT and SNEGSKA (reference sequence). The CDR3 loop spans 14 amino acids. The CDR3 here is CSARTGDGANVLTF. The CDR3 DNA is TGCAGTGCTAGGACAGGGGACGGGGCCAACGTCCTGACTTTC.

V gene TRBV7-9 combines with J gene TRBJ2-2, with 10 bases fitting TRBD2. The length of the CDR3 is 16 residues. The junction had 3 bases not matched to a gene; V was cut back by 4 bases and J by 1 base. Germline V gene sequence: CDR1 SEHNR, CDR2 FQNEAQ (reference sequence). The CDR3 DNA sequence: TGTGCCAGCAGCTCCAGCGGGGGGGTGAACACCGGGGAGCTGTTTTTT. It specifies CASSSSGGVNTGELFF. Full variable domain (rest looked up from reference TRBV7-9 and TRBJ2-2): DTGVSQNPRHKITKRGQNVTFRCDPISEHNRLYWYRQTLGQGPEFLTYFQNEAQLEKSRLLSDRFSAERPKGSFSTLEIQRTEQGDSAMYLCASSSSGGVNTGELFFGEGSRLTVL.

This clonotype was recorded at least ten times. CDR3 sequence reads: CASSQRGGYNEQFF. The CDR3 region has the DNA TGTGCCAGCAGCCAGCGGGGGGGTTACAATGAGCAGTTCTTC. J is TRBJ2-1 and V is TRBV7-2; 10 positions agree with TRBD2. Germline-derived CDR1 and CDR2 are SGHTA and FQGNSA. With 5 bases clipped from V and 4 bases from J, the junction kept 2 bases outside the gene matches. The CDR3 consists of 14 residues. Variable domain in full (rest from reference TRBV7-2 and TRBJ2-1): GAGVSQSPSNKVTEKGKDVELRCDPISGHTALYWYRQSLGQGLEFLIYFQGNSAPDKSGLPSDRFSAERTGGSVSTLTIQRTQQEDSAVYLCASSQRGGYNEQFFGPGTRLTVL.

This clonotype was detected many times. V usage is TRBV20-1 and J usage is TRBJ1-5, with a possible D match to TRBD1 (5 bases). Between the trimmed V and J ends, which lost 2 bases and 7 bases, there was a span of 12 bases. Germline V lookup: CDR1 DFQATT, CDR2 SNEGSKA (reference sequence). The CDR3 is made up of 13 amino acids. CDR3 sequence (DNA): TGCAGTGCTAGAAAAGGGGCTCGGCAGCCCCAGCATTTT. Translation: CSARKGARQPQHF.

The sample holds many counts of this clonotype. The CDR3 loop reads CASSPSFSGGANEQFF. The CDR3, as DNA: TGCGCCAGCAGCCCCTCCTTTAGCGGGGGGGCAAATGAGCAGTTCTTC. This chain links TRBV5-1 with TRBJ2-1, with 11 bases matching TRBD2. This CDR3 comprises 16 residues. The V segment lost 4 bases and the J segment 7 bases; nucleotides outside the gene matches: 10. Germline assignment: CDR1 SGHRS and CDR2 YFSETQ.

The chain employs TRBV5-1 and TRBJ2-1; D is undetermined. In germline, CDR1 is SGHRS, CDR2 YFSETQ. Trimming pared 0 bases from V and 3 bases from J, leaving 10 bases between. The CDR3 runs to 15 residues. The CDR3 nucleotides are TGCGCCAGCAGCTTGGACAAACCTGGCTACAATGAGCAGTTCTTC. It codes for CASSLDKPGYNEQFF.

Of note for this clonotype: Relative to the germline gene, one junction end is altered; a read error may explain this. V is TRBV2 and J is TRBJ1-1; D ambiguous. There are 14 residues in the CDR3. Germline V gene data show CDR1 as SNHLY and CDR2 as FYNNEI. In nucleotides, the CDR3 is TGTGCCAACAGTGAATGGCTGCGTAACACTGAAGCTTTCTTT. Its translation: CANSEWLRNTEAFF.

This clonotype was seen ten or more times. The chain has TRBV5-1 and TRBJ2-7; 9 bases match TRBD2. Germline CDR1 and CDR2: SGHRS and YFSETQ. The CDR3 consists of 18 residues. V dropped 2 bases and J dropped 1; count of bases not matched to a gene: 13. CDR3 protein: CASSFRPASGIASYEQYF. In DNA form, the CDR3 reads TGCGCCAGCAGCTTTCGCCCTGCTAGCGGGATAGCGTCCTACGAGCAGTACTTC.

In its sample, this clonotype was seen many times. This chain uses TRBV29-1 with TRBJ2-7; the match to TRBD2 covers 12 bases. The CDR3 extends over 12 amino acids. V lost 5 bases and J lost 11; bases outside the gene matches: 7. Germline V gene sequence: CDR1 SQVTM, CDR2 ANQGSEA. This chain's CDR3 is CSVQTSGGGEYF. The DNA of the CDR3 is TGCAGCGTTCAGACTAGCGGGGGAGGGGAGTACTTC.

This clonotype has ten or more counts. The chain links TRBV12-3 or TRBV12-4 to TRBJ2-1; a weak D match, TRBD1 (6 bases). This CDR3 region has 17 residues. V was trimmed by 3 bases and J by 7 bases, leaving 22 bases between them. CDR3 DNA sequence: TGTGCCAGCAGTTTTTTGCTGTCGGCAGGGGCGGGTAATGAGCAGTTCTTC. Translated, it gives CASSFLLSAGAGNEQFF.

This clonotype was detected many times. The V call is TRBV20-1, the J call TRBJ2-1; tentative D call: TRBD2 (7 bases). Germline V CDR1 and CDR2: DFQATT, SNEGSKA (reference sequence). The CDR3 spans 14 residues. V dropped 6 bases and J dropped 8 bases, with 20 bases sitting between them. CDR3 in DNA: TGCAGTGCCATGGGGGGGGGGCTCGCAGATGAGCAGTTCTTC. This encodes CSAMGGGLADEQFF.

This clonotype came up many times. J is TRBJ2-1 and V is TRBV20-1; weak D call: TRBD2 (7 bases). The germline V gene has CDR1 DFQATT and CDR2 SNEGSKA (reference sequence). The CDR3 spans 14 residues. The CDR3 spells CGFAGALEFYEQFF. DNA for the CDR3: TGCGGATTCGCGGGGGCTCTTGAGTTCTATGAGCAGTTCTTC.

This clonotype occurred many times. The chain uses TRBV5-1 and TRBJ2-1; D is unclear. The CDR3 runs 12 residues. Germline CDR1 SGHRS, CDR2 YFSETQ. Deletions cut 3 bases from V and 9 bases from J, with 10 bases between. This CDR3 reads CASSSPPFEQFF. CDR3 DNA: TGCGCCAGCAGCTCCCCCCCATTTGAGCAGTTCTTC.

This clonotype was recorded many times. This chain joins TRBV11-2 and TRBJ2-5, with unresolved D. CDR1 and CDR2 from the germline V gene are SGHAT and FQNNGV. The V end lost 5 bases, the J end lost 0 bases, and 13 bases lay between the germline ends. The CDR3 sequence is 15 residues long. The CDR3 DNA reads TGTGCCAGCAGCCCGACCGGGTTCAACCAAGAGACCCAGTACTTC. Its translation is CASSPTGFNQETQYF. The variable domain in full, with the rest retrieved from reference TRBV11-2 and TRBJ2-5, is EAGVAQSPRYKIIEKRQSVAFWCNPISGHATLYWYQQILGQGPKLLIQFQNNGVVDDSQLPKDRFSAERLKGVDSTLKIQPAKLEDSAVYLCASSPTGFNQETQYFGPGTRLLVL.

The rearrangement links TRBV18 to TRBJ1-5; TRBD1 aligns across 8 bases. CDR1 is KGHSH, CDR2 LQKENI, per germline. This CDR3 is built from 15 residues. V gave up 3 bases and J gave up 4 bases; unmatched junction bases: 5. Written as DNA, the CDR3 is TGTGCCAGCTCACCTGGCAGGGGGCTAAATCAGCCCCAGCATTTT. The encoded protein is CASSPGRGLNQPQHF. The variable domain in full, with the rest retrieved from reference TRBV18 and TRBJ1-5, is NAGVMQNPRHLVRRRGQEARLRCSPMKGHSHVYWYRQLPEEGLKFMVYLQKENIIDESGMPKERFSAEFPKEGPSILRIQQVVRGDSAAYFCASSPGRGLNQPQHFGDGTRLSIL.

This clonotype was recorded many times. The chain joins TRBV18 to TRBJ1-1; tentatively, D is TRBD1 (5 bases). Germline V gives CDR1 KGHSH, CDR2 LQKENI. The ends were cut back, 3 bases at V and 11 bases at J, with 13 bases in the middle. The CDR3 is 12 residues long. CDR3 region: CASSPTGPQAFF. The CDR3 DNA follows: TGTGCCAGCTCACCCACGGGACCGCAGGCTTTCTTT.

This clonotype was seen ten or more times. The V and J genes are TRBV5-1 and TRBJ2-7, with 12 bases matching TRBD2. V gave up 4 bases and J gave up 3 bases; unmatched junction bases: 5. There are 15 residues in the CDR3. Germline assignment: CDR1 SGHRS and CDR2 YFSETQ. The CDR3 spells CASSRLAGEIYEQYF. CDR3 in DNA: TGCGCCAGCAGCAGACTAGCGGGGGAGATCTACGAGCAGTACTTC.

The V call is TRBV5-1, the J call TRBJ2-3; D might be TRBD1 or TRBD2, each matching 5 bases. Germline CDR1 SGHRS, CDR2 YFSETQ. With 7 bases removed from V and 3 bases from J, the gap between germline ends came to 9 bases. CDR3 length: 12 residues. CDR3 DNA sequence: TGCGCCAGCGGGGGAAGGACAGATACGCAGTATTTT. Amino acid sequence: CASGGRTDTQYF.

This clonotype was found many times. The CDR3 DNA reads TGTGCCAGCACTGACCCGGGACTAGCGGGTTACAATGAGCAGTTCTTC. Its protein is CASTDPGLAGYNEQFF. J is TRBJ2-1 and V is TRBV12-3 or TRBV12-4; TRBD2 matches 12 bases. V gave up 7 bases and J gave up 4 bases; unmatched junction bases: 8. The CDR3 totals 16 residues.

This clonotype was seen repeatedly, ten times or more. V usage is TRBV29-1 and J usage is TRBJ2-1, with no clear D. Trimming took off 3 bases at V and 9 bases at J, with 0 bases between the two ends. This CDR3 contains 8 residues. Germline loops: CDR1 SQVTM, CDR2 ANQGSEA. The chain's CDR3 is CSVDEQFF. The DNA for the CDR3 is TGCAGCGTTGATGAGCAGTTCTTC.